The text below deals with one T cell receptor beta chain. The antigen remains undetermined. This CDR3 is built from 11 residues. The ends were cut back, 6 bases at V and 2 bases at J, with 5 bases in the middle. The germline CDR1 and CDR2 sequences are MNHEY and SVGAGI. This sample was taken from a study of brain T cells in children with intractable seizures. Generated by immunoSEQ multiplex PCR, the TCRdb table keeps only in-frame clones and is missing some. In the table there are 88,000 or so clones, around nine tenths of which are singletons. General observations from the study: Clones missing pre-surgery may reflect undersampling of that blood sample. HCMV serostatus was not known, and viral specificity came from CDR3 similarity only.

Surgery cases with the highest brain T cell transcript signatures were chosen for sequencing. Before surgery, patients took at least one anti-epileptic drug. This sequence joins TRBV6-5 and TRBJ2-7; D unclear. Sequenced material: peripheral blood, taken at surgery. The TCR sequence derives from a girl between 2 and 10 years old with Rasmussen encephalitis and intractable seizures. This CDR3 reads CASSSAYEQYF. The CDR3 nucleotides are TGTGCCAGCAGCAGTGCCTACGAGCAGTACTTC.